This T cell receptor (beta chain) was identified in a study of blood T cell repertoires in COVID-19. Study overall: Spain, Italy and the United States supplied samples that represented acute and convalescent COVID-19. From T cells, B-cell-depleted T cells, or PBMCs came the material, which was cDNA or gDNA.

With V trimmed by 3 bases and J by 2 bases, 1 base remained unmatched. The germline V gene has CDR1 SGHAT and CDR2 FQNNGV. This CDR3 contains 16 residues. Original data processing: From reference gene primer amplification, estimates of nucleated cell counts were derived. TCRdb's copy holds only in-frame clones and misses some; the assay was immunoSEQ multiplex PCR. V, J and clone size reflect that table, while D and trimming were determined from the DNA. Of 200,000 to 300,000 clones in the sample, 85% were seen once. Sequencing was performed on peripheral blood. This chain links TRBV11-2 with TRBJ2-3; TRBD2 agrees at 14 bases. The TCR was taken from a woman aged 55-75 years with active or convalescent COVID-19. Here the CDR3 reads CASSLGLAGDTDTQYF. The DNA for the CDR3 is TGTGCCAGCAGCTTGGGACTAGCGGGGGACACAGATACGCAGTATTTT. Based on the CDR3 plus reference TRBV11-2 and TRBJ2-3, the full variable domain is EAGVAQSPRYKIIEKRQSVAFWCNPISGHATLYWYQQILGQGPKLLIQFQNNGVVDDSQLPKDRFSAERLKGVDSTLKIQPAKLEDSAVYLCASSLGLAGDTDTQYFGPGTRLTVL.